Following are 14 T cell receptor beta chains from one sample sequenced in a study of cytotoxic CD8 clonotypes in ibrutinib-treated CLL. Here immunoSEQ multiplex PCR was the method, and the copy in TCRdb shows in-frame clones only, minus some. The sample includes around 150,000 clones, about 88% of them seen just once. Here the sequenced sample was PBMCs, taken at disease progression, from a patient treated with ibrutinib. Receptor source: a human donor with chronic lymphocytic leukemia.

The chain uses TRBV6-5 and TRBJ1-1, with D unresolved. The germline V gene has CDR1 MNHEY and CDR2 SVGAGI. The CDR3 is 15 amino acids. V lost 5 bases and J lost 1, with 14 bases in between. CDR3 in DNA: TGTGCCAGCAGTAAGCAGACACGTCAGAACACTGAAGCTTTCTTT. Translated: CASSKQTRQNTEAFF.

The chain has TRBV7-6 and TRBJ2-7; 10 bases align to TRBD1. After removal of 4 bases from V and 5 bases from J, the junction contained 11 bases not matched to a gene. Germline lookup yields CDR1 SGHVS and CDR2 FNYEAQ. The CDR3 length is 16 residues. The CDR3 nucleotides read TGTGCCAGCAGCTCGTCACCGGGACAGGGGAACCACGAGCAGTACTTC. This encodes CASSSSPGQGNHEQYF.

V and J are TRBV7-3 and TRBJ2-2; 10 bases align to TRBD1. V lost 4 bases, J lost 6 bases, and 5 bases stayed unmatched. The CDR3 totals 15 residues. Germline CDR1 reads SGHTA; CDR2 reads FQGTGA. CDR3: CASSSDRGPAGELFF. CDR3 sequence (DNA): TGTGCCAGCAGCTCAGACAGGGGGCCCGCCGGGGAGCTGTTTTTT.

The rearrangement joins TRBV19 to TRBJ1-3; possible D gene TRBD1, 6 bases. Germline assignment: CDR1 LNHDA and CDR2 SQIVND (reference sequence). V gave up 7 bases and J gave up 1 base, with 11 bases separating them. The CDR3 totals 14 residues. CDR3 coding DNA: TGTGCCAGTATCACACAGGGATCTGGAAACACCATATATTTT. This codes for CASITQGSGNTIYF.

CDR3 bases: TGTGCCAGCAGGGGGGAGGGCAGGGGTTCTCAGCCCCAGCATTTT. It specifies CASRGEGRGSQPQHF. V gene TRBV28 combines with J gene TRBJ1-5, with D maybe TRBD1 (6 bases). Germline V gene sequence: CDR1 MDHEN, CDR2 SYDVKM. The CDR3 is 15 residues long. V dropped 6 bases and J dropped 6 bases, with 18 bases sitting between them. Looking up the rest from reference TRBV28 and TRBJ1-5 gives the full variable domain: DVKVTQSSRYLVKRTGEKVFLECVQDMDHENMFWYRQDPGLGLRLIYFSYDVKMKEKGDIPEGYSVSREKKERFSLILESASTNQTSMYLCASRGEGRGSQPQHFGDGTRLSIL.

J is TRBJ2-7 and V is TRBV11-3; D uncertain. This CDR3 spans 13 amino acids. V was trimmed by 1 base and J by 6 bases, leaving 10 bases between them. The germline V gene has CDR1 SGHNT and CDR2 YENEEA. CDR3 loop: CASSLGRQAEQYF. In DNA form, the CDR3 reads TGTGCCAGCAGCTTAGGCCGTCAGGCCGAGCAGTACTTC.

The rearrangement links TRBV6-1 to TRBJ2-2; 14 nucleotides line up with TRBD2. CDR1 and CDR2 from the germline V gene are MNHNS and SASEGT. The ends lost 3 bases at V and 1 base at J; junction bases unmatched: 4. CDR3 length: 18 residues. This CDR3 reads CASSETSGRAVNTGELFF. DNA for the CDR3: TGTGCCAGCAGTGAGACTAGCGGGAGGGCGGTGAACACCGGGGAGCTGTTTTTT.

The chain employs TRBV9 and TRBJ2-7, with 7 nucleotides matching TRBD1. Germline V CDR1 and CDR2: SGDLS, YYNGEE. This CDR3 region has 14 residues. J gave up 2 bases and V 5 bases, and 7 bases lay outside the gene matches. The CDR3 here is CASSRTGEPYEQYF. The CDR3 region has the DNA TGTGCCAGCAGTCGAACAGGGGAGCCCTACGAGCAGTACTTC.

V gene TRBV27 combines with J gene TRBJ2-2, with D perhaps TRBD1 (5 bases). The CDR3 consists of 15 residues. Looked up from germline, CDR1 is MNHEY and CDR2 is SMNVEV (reference sequence). V lost 1 base and J 5 bases, leaving 11 bases between the germline ends. CDR3 amino acids: CASSLFGGATGELFF. In DNA, the CDR3 is TGTGCCAGCAGTTTATTCGGTGGGGCAACCGGGGAGCTGTTTTTT.

The genes are TRBV5-1 and TRBJ2-5; the match to TRBD2 covers 7 bases. Germline V gene lookup returns CDR1 SGHRS and CDR2 YFSETQ. The V and J ends lost 4 bases and 1 base, in that order; junction bases with no gene match: 4. This CDR3 region has 14 residues. The CDR3 DNA reads TGCGCCAGCAGCAGCGGGGCACTCCAAGAGACCCAGTACTTC. Translation: CASSSGALQETQYF.

V and J are TRBV6-5 and TRBJ2-1; D may be TRBD2 (6 bases). In germline, CDR1 is MNHEY, CDR2 SVGAGI. This CDR3 region has 15 residues. V lost 4 bases, J lost 2 bases, and 12 bases lay in between. This CDR3 reads CASSLASAAYNEQFF. In DNA form, the CDR3 reads TGTGCCAGCAGTTTGGCTAGCGCCGCCTACAATGAGCAGTTCTTC.

The CDR3 here is CSARIMGEQYF. The CDR3 region has the DNA TGCAGCGCGCGGATCATGGGGGAGCAGTACTTC. The rearrangement links TRBV29-1 to TRBJ2-7; D unclear. The CDR3 runs to 11 residues. Trimming left V 7 bases short and J 7 bases short, with 14 bases between. Germline CDR1 SQVTM, CDR2 ANQGSEA.

V gene TRBV5-8 combines with J gene TRBJ2-3; 12 nucleotides match TRBD2. Germline CDR1 SGHTS, CDR2 YDEGEE. The CDR3 length is 16 residues. The J segment lost 0 bases and the V segment lost 3 bases, leaving 2 bases of the junction unmatched. The CDR3 loop is CASSSGLAGSTDTQYF. CDR3 coding DNA: TGTGCCAGCAGCTCAGGACTAGCGGGGAGCACAGATACGCAGTATTTT.

The V and J genes are TRBV4-3 and TRBJ1-5; a possible D gene is TRBD1 (5 bases). CDR1 and CDR2 from the germline V gene are LGHNA and YSLEER. Trimming shortened V by 0 bases and J by 5 bases, and 8 bases separated the two germline ends. The CDR3 loop spans 14 amino acids. The CDR3 sequence is CASSQDGGDQPQHF. In nucleotides, the CDR3 is TGCGCCAGCAGCCAAGATGGGGGGGATCAGCCCCAGCATTTT.